The clone carrying this TCR beta chain was seen ten or more times. Its specificity is not known. The data derive from a study of neurological immune-mediated disorders. Study results and limitations: HTLV-1-associated myelopathy ranked highest for TCR clonal expansion and multiple sclerosis lowest, beneath healthy controls.

Every sequencing run produced over 160 million TCR-beta sequences, and the sequences from any one run covered 15-18 subjects. TCRdb used MiXCR to reprocess the 5' RACE reads, holding one entry per CDR3 protein. The sample yields about 27,000 distinct CDR3 sequences, about 3.1% seen once. The germline V gene encodes CDR1 SGHNT and CDR2 YENEEA. There are 15 residues in the CDR3. V lost 4 bases to trimming and J lost 3 bases, with 16 bases between them. The sequenced sample consisted of PBMCs. This sequence joins TRBV11-3 and TRBJ2-7; no reliable D call. This sequence was found in a woman aged 25-40 years with multiple sclerosis. CDR3 residues: CASSSSGIRFYEQYF. The CDR3 DNA sequence: TGTGCCAGCAGCTCCTCCGGAATCCGATTCTACGAGCAGTACTTC.